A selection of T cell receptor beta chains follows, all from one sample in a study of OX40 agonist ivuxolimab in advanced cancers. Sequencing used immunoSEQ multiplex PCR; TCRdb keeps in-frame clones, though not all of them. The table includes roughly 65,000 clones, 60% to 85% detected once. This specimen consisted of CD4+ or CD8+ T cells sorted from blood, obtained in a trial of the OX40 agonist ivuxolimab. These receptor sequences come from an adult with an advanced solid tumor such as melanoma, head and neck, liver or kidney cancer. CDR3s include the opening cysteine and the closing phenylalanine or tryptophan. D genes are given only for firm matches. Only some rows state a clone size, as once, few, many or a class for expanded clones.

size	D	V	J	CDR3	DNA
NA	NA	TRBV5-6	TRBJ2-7	CASSLAETMQGEQYF	TGTGCCAGCAGCTTGGCAGAGACGATGCAAGGGGAGCAGTACTTC
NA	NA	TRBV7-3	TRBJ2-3	CASSLTFSTSGTDTQYF	TGTGCCAGCAGCTTAACCTTTTCGACATCCGGCACAGATACGCAGTATTTT
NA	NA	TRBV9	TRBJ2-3	CASSVDGGYQTQYF	TGTGCCAGCAGCGTCGACGGAGGGTACCAGACGCAGTATTTT
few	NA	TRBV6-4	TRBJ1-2	CASSDSYGYTF	TGTGCCAGCAGTGACTCCTATGGCTACACCTTC
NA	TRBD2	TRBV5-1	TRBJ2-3	CASSWGLAGDTQYF	TGCGCCAGCAGCTGGGGACTAGCGGGAGATACGCAGTATTTT
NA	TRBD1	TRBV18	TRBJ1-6	CASSLGTGKLYNSPLHF	TGTGCCAGCTCACTCGGGACAGGGAAGTTGTATAATTCACCCCTCCACTTT
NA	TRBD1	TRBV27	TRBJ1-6	CASSWGQGAQGNSPLHF	TGTGCCAGCAGTTGGGGACAGGGGGCCCAAGGGAATTCACCCCTCCACTTT
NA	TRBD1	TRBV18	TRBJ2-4	CASSRTGLAKNIQYF	TGTGCCAGCTCCCGGACAGGCCTGGCCAAAAACATTCAGTACTTC
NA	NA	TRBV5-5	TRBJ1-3	CASSLLMGSGNTIYF	TGTGCCAGCAGCTTGTTGATGGGGTCTGGAAACACCATATATTTT
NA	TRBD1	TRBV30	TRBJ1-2	CAWRASSGTGGSYYGYTF	TGTGCCTGGAGGGCGTCATCCGGGACAGGGGGCTCGTACTATGGCTACACCTTC
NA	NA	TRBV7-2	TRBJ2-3	CASSVSGDTQYF	TGTGCCAGCAGCGTTAGTGGCGATACGCAGTATTTT
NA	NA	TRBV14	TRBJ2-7	CASSQDRVAEQYF	TGTGCCAGCAGCCAAGACAGGGTGGCCGAGCAGTACTTC
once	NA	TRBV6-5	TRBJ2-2	CASSYSREATTGELFF	TGTGCCAGCAGTTACTCGCGGGAAGCAACCACCGGGGAGCTGTTTTTT
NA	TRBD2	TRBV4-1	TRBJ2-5	CASSLRVGAGAQETQYF	TGCGCCAGCAGCTTAAGAGTAGGAGCGGGGGCCCAAGAGACCCAGTACTTC
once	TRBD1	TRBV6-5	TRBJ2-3	CASRSQGASTDTQYF	TGTGCCAGCAGATCACAGGGGGCGAGCACAGATACGCAGTATTTT
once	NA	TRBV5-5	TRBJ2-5	CASSSRGQETQYF	TGTGCCAGCAGCTCCCGGGGCCAAGAGACCCAGTACTTC
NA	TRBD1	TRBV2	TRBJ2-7	CASSEDRVWEQYF	TGTGCCAGCAGTGAGGACAGGGTCTGGGAGCAGTACTTC
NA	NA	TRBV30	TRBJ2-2	CAWRGAGSNTGELFF	TGTGCCTGGAGGGGTGCGGGCTCGAACACCGGGGAGCTGTTTTTT
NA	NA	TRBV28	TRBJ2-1	CASIPGSGLWNEQFF	TGTGCCAGCATCCCTGGAAGCGGTTTATGGAATGAGCAGTTCTTC
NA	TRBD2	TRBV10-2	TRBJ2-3	CASSVQRGAADTQYF	TGCGCCAGCAGTGTCCAGCGGGGGGCCGCAGATACGCAGTATTTT
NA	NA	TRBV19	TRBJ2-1	CASSAPGKTNNEQFF	TGTGCCAGTAGTGCACCCGGCAAAACTAACAATGAGCAGTTCTTC
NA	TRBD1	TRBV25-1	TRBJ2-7	CASSEWGGQGRYEQYF	TGTGCCAGCAGTGAATGGGGCGGACAGGGGAGGTACGAGCAGTACTTC
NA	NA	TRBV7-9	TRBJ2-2	CASSSDSKTGELFF	TGTGCCAGCAGCTCGGATTCAAAAACCGGGGAGCTGTTTTTT
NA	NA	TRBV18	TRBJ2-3	CASSPPSSTDTQYF	TGTGCCAGCTCACCACCATCTAGCACAGATACGCAGTATTTT
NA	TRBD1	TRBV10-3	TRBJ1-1	CAIRPTGGVTEAFF	TGTGCCATCCGACCCACAGGGGGCGTCACTGAAGCTTTCTTT
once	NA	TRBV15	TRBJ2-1	CATSNQGNEQFF	TGTGCCACCAGCAATCAGGGAAATGAGCAGTTCTTC
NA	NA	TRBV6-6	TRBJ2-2	CASSKLHENTGELFF	TGTGCCAGCAGTAAATTACATGAGAACACCGGGGAGCTGTTTTTT
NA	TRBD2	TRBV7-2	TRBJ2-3	CASSLVTSSKGTDTQYF	TGTGCCAGCAGCTTAGTGACTAGCTCCAAGGGCACAGATACGCAGTATTTT
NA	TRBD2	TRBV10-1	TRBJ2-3	CASSELGGESTDTQYF	TGCGCCAGCAGTGAGCTCGGGGGGGAAAGCACAGATACGCAGTATTTT
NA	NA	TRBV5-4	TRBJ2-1	CASSRTAEGFNEQFF	TGTGCCAGCAGCCGGACTGCCGAGGGGTTCAATGAGCAGTTCTTC
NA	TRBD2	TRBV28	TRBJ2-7	CASSLGGTTSYEQYF	TGTGCCAGCAGTTTAGGGGGGACTACGTCCTACGAGCAGTACTTC
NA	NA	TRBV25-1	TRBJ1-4	CASKGTNEKLFF	TGTGCCAGCAAGGGGACTAATGAAAAACTGTTTTTT
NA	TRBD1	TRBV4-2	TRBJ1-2	CASSQPGQGAGDYGYTF	TGTGCCAGCAGCCAACCGGGACAGGGGGCTGGAGACTATGGCTACACCTTC
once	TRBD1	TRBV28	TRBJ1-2	CASSPRGQGIDYTF	TGTGCCAGCAGTCCCAGGGGACAGGGGATAGACTACACCTTC
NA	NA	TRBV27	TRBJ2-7	CASSLRRSGLRYEQYF	TGTGCCAGCAGTTTACGAAGATCGGGACTCCGCTACGAGCAGTACTTC
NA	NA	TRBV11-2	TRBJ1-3	CASSLTGGKNPSSGNTIYF	TGTGCCAGCAGCTTAACGGGGGGAAAAAATCCATCCTCTGGAAACACCATATATTTT
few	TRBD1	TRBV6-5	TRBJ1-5	CASKGQGYNQPQHF	TGTGCCAGCAAGGGACAGGGGTACAATCAGCCCCAGCATTTT
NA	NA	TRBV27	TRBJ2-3	CASSSRTDTQYF	TGTGCCAGCAGTTCTCGCACAGATACGCAGTATTTT
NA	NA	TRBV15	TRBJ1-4	CATSRDGGHNEKLFF	TGTGCCACCAGCAGAGATGGGGGTCATAATGAAAAACTGTTTTTT
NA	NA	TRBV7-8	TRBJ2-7	CASSSGGSKAYEQYF	TGTGCCAGCAGCTCCGGGGGCTCCAAGGCCTACGAGCAGTACTTC
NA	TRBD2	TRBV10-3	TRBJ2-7	CASSTGTSGGDEQYF	TGTGCCAGCTCTACCGGGACTAGCGGGGGCGACGAGCAGTACTTC
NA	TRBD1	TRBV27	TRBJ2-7	CASTRTGGTYEQYF	TGTGCCAGCACCCGGACAGGGGGAACCTACGAGCAGTACTTC
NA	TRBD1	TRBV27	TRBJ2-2	CASRGRQGNTGELFF	TGTGCCAGCAGGGGTAGACAGGGGAACACCGGGGAGCTGTTTTTT
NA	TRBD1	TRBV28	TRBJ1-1	CASSYYGTGLNTEAFF	TGTGCCAGCAGTTACTACGGGACAGGGTTGAACACTGAAGCTTTCTTT
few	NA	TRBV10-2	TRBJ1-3	CASSESRGISGNTIYF	TGCGCCAGCAGTGAGTCTCGGGGGATCTCTGGAAACACCATATATTTT
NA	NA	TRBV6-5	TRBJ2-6	CASSSSSGANVLTF	TGTGCCAGCAGCTCAAGCTCTGGGGCCAACGTCCTGACTTTC
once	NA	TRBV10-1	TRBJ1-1	CASRGPGVTEAFF	TGCGCCAGCAGAGGACCGGGGGTCACTGAAGCTTTCTTT